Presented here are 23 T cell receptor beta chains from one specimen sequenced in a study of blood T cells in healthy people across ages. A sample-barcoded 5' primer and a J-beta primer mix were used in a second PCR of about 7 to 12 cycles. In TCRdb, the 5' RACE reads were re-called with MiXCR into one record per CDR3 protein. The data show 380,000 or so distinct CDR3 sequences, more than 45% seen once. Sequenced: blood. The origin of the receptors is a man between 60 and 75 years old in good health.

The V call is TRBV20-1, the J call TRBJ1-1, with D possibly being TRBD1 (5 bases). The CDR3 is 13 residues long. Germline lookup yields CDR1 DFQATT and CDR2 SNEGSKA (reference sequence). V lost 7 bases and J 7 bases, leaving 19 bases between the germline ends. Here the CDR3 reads CSVDRAGQGEAFF. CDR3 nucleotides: TGCAGTGTCGACCGGGCGGGGCAGGGTGAAGCTTTCTTT.

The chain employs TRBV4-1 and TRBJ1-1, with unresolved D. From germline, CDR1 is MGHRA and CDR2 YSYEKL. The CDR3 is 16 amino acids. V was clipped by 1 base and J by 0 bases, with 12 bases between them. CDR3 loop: CASSQAPVRMNTEAFF. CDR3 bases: TGCGCCAGCAGCCAAGCGCCTGTGCGGATGAACACTGAAGCTTTCTTT.

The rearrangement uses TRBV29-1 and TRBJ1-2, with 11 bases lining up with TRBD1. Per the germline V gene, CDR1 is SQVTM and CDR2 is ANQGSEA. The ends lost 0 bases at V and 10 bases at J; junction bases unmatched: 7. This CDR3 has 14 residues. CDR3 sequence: CSVEDPGTGGDYTF. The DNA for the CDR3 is TGCAGCGTTGAAGATCCCGGGACAGGGGGTGACTACACCTTC.

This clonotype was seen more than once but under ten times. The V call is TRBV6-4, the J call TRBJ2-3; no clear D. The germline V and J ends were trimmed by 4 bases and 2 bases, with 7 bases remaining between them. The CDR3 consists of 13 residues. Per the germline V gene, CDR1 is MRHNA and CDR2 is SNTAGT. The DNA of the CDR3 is TGTGCCAGCAGTGGACAAAACACAGATACGCAGTATTTT. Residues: CASSGQNTDTQYF.

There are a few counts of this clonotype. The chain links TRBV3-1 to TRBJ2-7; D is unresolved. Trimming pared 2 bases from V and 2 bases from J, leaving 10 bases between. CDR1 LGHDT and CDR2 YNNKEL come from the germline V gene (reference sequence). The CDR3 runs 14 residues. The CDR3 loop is CASSQYGLAYEQYF. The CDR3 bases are TGTGCCAGCAGCCAATATGGTTTAGCCTACGAGCAGTACTTC.

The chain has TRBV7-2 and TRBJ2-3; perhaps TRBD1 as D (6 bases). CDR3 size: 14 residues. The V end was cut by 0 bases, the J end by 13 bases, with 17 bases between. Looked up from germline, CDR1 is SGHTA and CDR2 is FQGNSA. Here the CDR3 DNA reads TGTGCCAGCAGCTTAGCGCAACAGGGCCGATCAGAGTATTTT. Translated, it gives CASSLAQQGRSEYF. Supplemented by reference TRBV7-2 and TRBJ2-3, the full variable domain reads GAGVSQSPSNKVTEKGKDVELRCDPISGHTALYWYRQSLGQGLEFLIYFQGNSAPDKSGLPSDRFSAERTGGSVSTLTIQRTQQEDSAVYLCASSLAQQGRSEYFGPGTRLTVL.

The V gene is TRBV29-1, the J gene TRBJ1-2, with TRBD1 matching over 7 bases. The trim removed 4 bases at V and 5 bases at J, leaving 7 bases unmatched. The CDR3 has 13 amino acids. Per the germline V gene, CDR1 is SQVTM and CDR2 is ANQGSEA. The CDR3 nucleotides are TGCAGCGTTGCAGGGGGGTTTGGGTATGGCTACACCTTC. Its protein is CSVAGGFGYGYTF.

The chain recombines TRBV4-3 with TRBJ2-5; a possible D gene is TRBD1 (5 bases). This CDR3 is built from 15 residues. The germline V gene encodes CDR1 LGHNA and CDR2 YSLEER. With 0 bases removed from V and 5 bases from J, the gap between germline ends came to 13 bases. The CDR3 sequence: CASSQDTGNGETQYF. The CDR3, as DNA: TGCGCCAGCAGCCAAGATACAGGTAACGGGGAGACCCAGTACTTC.

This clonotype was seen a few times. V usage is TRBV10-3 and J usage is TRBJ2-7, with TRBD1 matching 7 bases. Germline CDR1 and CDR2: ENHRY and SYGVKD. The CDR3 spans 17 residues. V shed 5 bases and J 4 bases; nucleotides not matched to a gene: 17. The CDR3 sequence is CAISPLPGQPGAYEQYF. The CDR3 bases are TGTGCCATCAGTCCCTTGCCGGGACAGCCTGGGGCGTACGAGCAGTACTTC.

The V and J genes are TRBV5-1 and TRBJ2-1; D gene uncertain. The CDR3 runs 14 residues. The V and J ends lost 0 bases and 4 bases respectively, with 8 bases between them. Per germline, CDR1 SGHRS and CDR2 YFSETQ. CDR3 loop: CASSLETTYNEQFF. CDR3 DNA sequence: TGCGCCAGCAGCTTGGAGACGACATACAATGAGCAGTTCTTC.

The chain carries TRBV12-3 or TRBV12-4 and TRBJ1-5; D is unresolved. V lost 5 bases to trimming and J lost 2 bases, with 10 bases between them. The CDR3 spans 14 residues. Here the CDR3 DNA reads TGTGCCAGCAGTATCACCGGGGGCAATCAGCCCCAGCATTTT. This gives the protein CASSITGGNQPQHF.

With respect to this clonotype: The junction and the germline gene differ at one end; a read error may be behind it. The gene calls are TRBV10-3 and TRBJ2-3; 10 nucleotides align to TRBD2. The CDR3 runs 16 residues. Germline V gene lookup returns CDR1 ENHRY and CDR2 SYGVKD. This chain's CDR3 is CAINLSGRARTDTRYF. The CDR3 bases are TGTGCCATCAACCTGAGCGGGAGGGCCCGCACAGATACGCGGTATTTT.

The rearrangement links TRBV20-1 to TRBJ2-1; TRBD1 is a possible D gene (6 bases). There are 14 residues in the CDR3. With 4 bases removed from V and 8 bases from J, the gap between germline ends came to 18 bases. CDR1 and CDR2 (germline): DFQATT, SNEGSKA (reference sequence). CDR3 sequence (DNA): TGCAGTGCTAATAGGGGGACACTCGCGGATGAGCAGTTCTTC. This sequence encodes CSANRGTLADEQFF.

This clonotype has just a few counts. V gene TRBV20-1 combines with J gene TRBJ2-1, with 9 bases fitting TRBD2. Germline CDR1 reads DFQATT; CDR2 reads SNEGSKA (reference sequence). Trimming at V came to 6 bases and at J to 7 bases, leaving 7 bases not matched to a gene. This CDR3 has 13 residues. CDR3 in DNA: TGCAGTGCCGGTAGGCTAGCGGGGAATGAGCAGTTCTTC. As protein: CSAGRLAGNEQFF.

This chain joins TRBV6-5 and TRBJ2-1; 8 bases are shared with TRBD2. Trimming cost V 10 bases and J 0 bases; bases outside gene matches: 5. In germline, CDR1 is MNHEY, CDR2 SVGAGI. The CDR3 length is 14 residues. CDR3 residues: CATKLADSYNEQFF. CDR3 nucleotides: TGTGCCACCAAACTAGCGGACTCCTACAATGAGCAGTTCTTC.

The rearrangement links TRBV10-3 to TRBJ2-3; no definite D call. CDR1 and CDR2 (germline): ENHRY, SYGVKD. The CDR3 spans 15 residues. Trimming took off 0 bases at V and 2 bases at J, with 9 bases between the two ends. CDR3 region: CAISESSSVTDTQYF. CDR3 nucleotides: TGTGCCATCAGTGAGTCGTCCTCCGTCACAGATACGCAGTATTTT.

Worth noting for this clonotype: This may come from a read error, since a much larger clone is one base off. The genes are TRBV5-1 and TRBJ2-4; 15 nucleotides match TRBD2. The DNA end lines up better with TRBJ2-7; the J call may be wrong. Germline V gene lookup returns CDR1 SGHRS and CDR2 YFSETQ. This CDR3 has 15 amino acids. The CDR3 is CASGAGLAGGYEQYF. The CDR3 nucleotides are TGCGCCAGCGGCGCCGGACTAGCGGGAGGGTACGAGCAGTACTTC.

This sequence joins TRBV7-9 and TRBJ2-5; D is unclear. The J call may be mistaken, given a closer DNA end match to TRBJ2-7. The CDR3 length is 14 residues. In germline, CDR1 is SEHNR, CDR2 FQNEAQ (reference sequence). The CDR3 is CASSNSAVGSEQYF. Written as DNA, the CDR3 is TGTGCCAGCAGCAACAGTGCCGTCGGATCCGAGCAGTACTTC.

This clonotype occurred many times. The CDR3 protein is CSALPTSGRSNEQFF. The CDR3 DNA sequence: TGCAGTGCTCTGCCGACTAGCGGGAGGTCCAATGAGCAGTTCTTC. J is TRBJ2-1 and V is TRBV20-1; TRBD2 agrees at 13 bases. Germline V gene sequence: CDR1 DFQATT, CDR2 SNEGSKA (reference sequence). V lost 5 bases to trimming and J lost 6 bases; unmatched junction nucleotides: 7. The CDR3 consists of 15 residues.

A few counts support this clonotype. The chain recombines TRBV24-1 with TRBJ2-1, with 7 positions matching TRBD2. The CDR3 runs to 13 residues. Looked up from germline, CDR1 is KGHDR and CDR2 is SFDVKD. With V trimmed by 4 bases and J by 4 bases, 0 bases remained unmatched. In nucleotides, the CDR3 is TGTGCCACCAGTGACGGGGGGTACAATGAGCAGTTCTTC. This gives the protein CATSDGGYNEQFF.

The CDR3 DNA sequence: TGCAGCGTTGGACTAGCGGGAGGGCCGCCGCAGTATTTT. It encodes CSVGLAGGPPQYF. V gene TRBV29-1 combines with J gene TRBJ2-3, with TRBD2 matching 14 bases. Germline V lookup: CDR1 SQVTM, CDR2 ANQGSEA. The CDR3 contains 13 residues. Trimming removed 4 bases from V and 10 bases from J; junction bases left unmatched: 4.

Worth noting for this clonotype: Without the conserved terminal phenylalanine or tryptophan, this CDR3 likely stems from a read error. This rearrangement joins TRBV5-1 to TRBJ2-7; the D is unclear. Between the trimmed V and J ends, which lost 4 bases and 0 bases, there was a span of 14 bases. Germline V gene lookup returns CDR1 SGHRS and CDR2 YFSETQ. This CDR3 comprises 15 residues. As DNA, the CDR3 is TGCGCCAGCAGCCCGGGTGGGGTTAGCTCCTACGAGCAGTACTTA. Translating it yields CASSPGGVSSYEQYL.

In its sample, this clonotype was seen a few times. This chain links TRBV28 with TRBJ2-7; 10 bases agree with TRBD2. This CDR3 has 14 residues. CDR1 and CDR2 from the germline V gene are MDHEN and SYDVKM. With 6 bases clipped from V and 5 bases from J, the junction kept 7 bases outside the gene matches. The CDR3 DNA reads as TGTGCCAGCAGGCCGGGACTAGCGCAACACGAGCAGTACTTC. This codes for CASRPGLAQHEQYF.